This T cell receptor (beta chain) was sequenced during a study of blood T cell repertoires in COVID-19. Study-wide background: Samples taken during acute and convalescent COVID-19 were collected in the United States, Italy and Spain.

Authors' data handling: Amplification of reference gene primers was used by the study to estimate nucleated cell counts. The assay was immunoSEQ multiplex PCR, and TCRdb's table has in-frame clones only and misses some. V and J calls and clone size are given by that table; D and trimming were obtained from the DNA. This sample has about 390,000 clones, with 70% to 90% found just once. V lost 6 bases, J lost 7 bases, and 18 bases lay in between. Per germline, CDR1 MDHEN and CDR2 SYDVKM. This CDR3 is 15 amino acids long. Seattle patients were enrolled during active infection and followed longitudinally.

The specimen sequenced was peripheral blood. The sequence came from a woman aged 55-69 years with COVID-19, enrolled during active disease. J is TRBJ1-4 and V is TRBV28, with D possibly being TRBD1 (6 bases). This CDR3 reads CASSPTGKYTEKLFF. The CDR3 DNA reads TGTGCCAGCAGCCCTACAGGGAAGTATACTGAAAAACTGTTTTTT.